This T cell receptor beta chain stems from a study of blood T cells in healthy people across ages. About the research overall: Through template switching, about one barcoded beta molecule was captured per two T cells, as measured in model experiments. Study-wide points: More naive CD4+ cells and higher diversity marked long-lived donors relative to aged donors. Naive T cell percentage strongly correlated with TCR beta diversity.

Next came a second PCR, run for about 6 to 11 cycles, which used a sample-barcoded 5' primer along with a J-beta primer mix. TCRdb fed the 5' RACE reads into MiXCR, producing one record per CDR3 protein. The sample has 850,000 or so distinct CDR3 sequences; under 30% are singletons. Germline CDR1 and CDR2: DFQATT and SNEGSKA (reference sequence). CDR3 length: 14 amino acids. In regard to this clonotype: Its antigen remains unidentified. At one end, the junction sequence differs from germline, possibly due to a read error.

Researchers collected approximately 9.9 milliliters of peripheral blood from every single donor. The gene calls are TRBV20-1 and TRBJ1-2; D remains unclear. The sample comprised blood. The clonotype comes from a woman of 80 years or more in good health. CDR3 in DNA: TGCAGTGCCAGAGACACGGCCCGGGGATATGGCTACACCTTC. Protein: CSARDTARGYGYTF.